Included here is one TCR beta chain sequence, with context. The length of the CDR3 is 17 residues. Germline V gene sequence: CDR1 DFQATT, CDR2 SNEGSKA (reference sequence). V lost 5 bases to trimming and J lost 0 bases; unmatched junction nucleotides: 6. Produced via immunoSEQ multiplex PCR; TCRdb's table is partial and in-frame only. There are roughly 200,000 clones in the sample; around 80% occur only once, and approximately 7% lies in the top ten. This entry comes from a study of blood T cell repertoires in COVID-19. This TCR came from a man aged 65 to 85 with active or convalescent COVID-19. V gene TRBV20-1 combines with J gene TRBJ2-3; 15 positions match TRBD2. The specimen was peripheral blood. The CDR3, as DNA: TGCAGTGCTCGTGGACTAGCGGGGGGGTACAGCACAGATACGCAGTATTTT. This sequence encodes CSARGLAGGYSTDTQYF.